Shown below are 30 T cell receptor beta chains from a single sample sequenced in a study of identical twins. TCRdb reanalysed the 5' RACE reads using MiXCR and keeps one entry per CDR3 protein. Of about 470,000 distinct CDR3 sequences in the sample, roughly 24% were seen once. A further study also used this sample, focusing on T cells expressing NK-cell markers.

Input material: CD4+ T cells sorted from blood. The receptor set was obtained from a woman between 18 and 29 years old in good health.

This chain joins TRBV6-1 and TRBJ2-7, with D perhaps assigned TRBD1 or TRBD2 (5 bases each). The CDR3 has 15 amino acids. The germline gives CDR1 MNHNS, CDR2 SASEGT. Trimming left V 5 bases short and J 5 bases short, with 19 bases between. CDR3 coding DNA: TGTGCCAGCAGTCTAACCGGGACGGCCCTAAACGAGCAGTACTTC. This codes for CASSLTGTALNEQYF.

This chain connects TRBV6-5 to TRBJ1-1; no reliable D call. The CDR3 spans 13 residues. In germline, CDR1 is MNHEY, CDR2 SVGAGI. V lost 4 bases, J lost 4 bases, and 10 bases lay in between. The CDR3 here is CASSSLHVTEAFF. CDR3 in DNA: TGTGCCAGCAGTTCCCTACACGTCACTGAAGCTTTCTTT.

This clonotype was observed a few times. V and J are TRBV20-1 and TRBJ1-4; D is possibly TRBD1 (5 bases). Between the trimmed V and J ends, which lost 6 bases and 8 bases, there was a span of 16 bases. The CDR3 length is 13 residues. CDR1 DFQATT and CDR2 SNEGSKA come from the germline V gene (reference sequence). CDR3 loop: CSARGGGGEKLFF. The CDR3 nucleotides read TGCAGTGCCCGGGGGGGTGGGGGAGAAAAACTGTTTTTT.

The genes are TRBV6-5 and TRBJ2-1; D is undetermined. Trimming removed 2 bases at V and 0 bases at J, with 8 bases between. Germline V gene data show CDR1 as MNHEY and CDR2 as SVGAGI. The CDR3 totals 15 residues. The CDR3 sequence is CASSYGYYSYNEQFF. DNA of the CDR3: TGTGCCAGCAGTTACGGATATTACTCCTACAATGAGCAGTTCTTC.

In DNA, the CDR3 is TGCGCCAGCAGCTTGTTAGGGGACAGCGATTATGGCTACACCTTC. It yields the protein CASSLLGDSDYGYTF. The chain employs TRBV5-1 and TRBJ1-2; the match to TRBD1 covers 7 bases. The V gene's germline CDR1 is SGHRS and CDR2 YFSETQ. CDR3 length: 15 amino acids. V gave up 1 base and J gave up 5 bases; unmatched junction bases: 8. The full variable domain, rest sourced from reference TRBV5-1 and TRBJ1-2, is KAGVTQTPRYLIKTRGQQVTLSCSPISGHRSVSWYQQTPGQGLQFLFEYFSETQRNKGNFPGRFSGRQFSNSRSEMNVSTLELGDSALYLCASSLLGDSDYGYTFGSGTRLTVV.

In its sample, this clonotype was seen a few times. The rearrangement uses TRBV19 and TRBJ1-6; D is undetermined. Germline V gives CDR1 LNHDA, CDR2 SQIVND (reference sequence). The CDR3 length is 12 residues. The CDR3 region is CGSGEINSPLHF. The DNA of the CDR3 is TGTGGGTCCGGGGAGATTAATTCACCCCTCCACTTT.

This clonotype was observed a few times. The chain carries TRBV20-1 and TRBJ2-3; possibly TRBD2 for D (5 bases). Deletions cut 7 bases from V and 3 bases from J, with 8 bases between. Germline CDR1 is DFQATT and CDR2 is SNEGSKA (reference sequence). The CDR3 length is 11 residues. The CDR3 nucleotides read TGCAGTGTAACTAGGACAGATACGCAGTATTTT. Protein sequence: CSVTRTDTQYF.

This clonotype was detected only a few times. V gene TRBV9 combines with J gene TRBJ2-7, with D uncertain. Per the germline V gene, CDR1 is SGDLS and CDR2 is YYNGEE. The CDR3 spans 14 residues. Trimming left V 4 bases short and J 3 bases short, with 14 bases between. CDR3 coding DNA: TGTGCCAGCAGCCCCCTAGATGGAGACTACGAGCAGTACTTC. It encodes CASSPLDGDYEQYF.

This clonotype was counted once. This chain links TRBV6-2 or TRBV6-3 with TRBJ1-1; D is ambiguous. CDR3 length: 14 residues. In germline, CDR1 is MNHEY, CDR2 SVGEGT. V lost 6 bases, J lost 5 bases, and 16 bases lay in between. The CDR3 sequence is CASSNPVVRTEAFF. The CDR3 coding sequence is TGTGCCAGCAGCAACCCGGTAGTACGGACTGAAGCTTTCTTT.

The CDR3 sequence is CASSEFPRPQHF. CDR3 in DNA: TGCGCCAGCAGTGAGTTTCCGAGGCCCCAGCATTTT. The chain combines TRBV10-1 with TRBJ1-5; no firm D call. This CDR3 comprises 12 residues. The V end was cut by 1 base, the J end by 9 bases, with 7 bases between. Per the germline V gene, CDR1 is WNHNN and CDR2 is SYGVQD (reference sequence).

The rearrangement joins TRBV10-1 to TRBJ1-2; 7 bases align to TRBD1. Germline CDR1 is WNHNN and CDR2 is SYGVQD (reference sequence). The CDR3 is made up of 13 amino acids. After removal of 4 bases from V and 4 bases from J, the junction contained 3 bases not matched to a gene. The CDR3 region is CASSGQGGYGYTF. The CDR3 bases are TGCGCCAGCAGTGGACAGGGAGGCTATGGCTACACCTTC.

The CDR3 spells CSAQPRGDTQYF. Written as DNA, the CDR3 is TGCAGTGCTCAACCCCGGGGTGATACGCAGTATTTT. J is TRBJ2-3 and V is TRBV20-1, with a tentative D call TRBD2 (5 bases). Germline V lookup: CDR1 DFQATT, CDR2 SNEGSKA (reference sequence). V lost 5 bases and J lost 6, with 12 bases in between. The CDR3 is made up of 12 amino acids.

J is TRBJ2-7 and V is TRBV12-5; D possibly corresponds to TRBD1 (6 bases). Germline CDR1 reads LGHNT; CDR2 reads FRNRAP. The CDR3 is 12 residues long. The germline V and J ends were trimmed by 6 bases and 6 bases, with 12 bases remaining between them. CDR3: CASGSQGREQYF. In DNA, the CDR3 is TGTGCTAGTGGGTCACAGGGCCGCGAGCAGTACTTC.

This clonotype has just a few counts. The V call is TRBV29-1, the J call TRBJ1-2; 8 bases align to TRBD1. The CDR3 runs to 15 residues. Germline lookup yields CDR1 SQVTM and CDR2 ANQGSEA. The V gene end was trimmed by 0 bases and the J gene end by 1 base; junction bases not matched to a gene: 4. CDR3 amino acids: CSVEDSGQGNYGYTF. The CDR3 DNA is TGCAGCGTTGAAGATTCCGGACAGGGTAACTATGGCTACACCTTC.

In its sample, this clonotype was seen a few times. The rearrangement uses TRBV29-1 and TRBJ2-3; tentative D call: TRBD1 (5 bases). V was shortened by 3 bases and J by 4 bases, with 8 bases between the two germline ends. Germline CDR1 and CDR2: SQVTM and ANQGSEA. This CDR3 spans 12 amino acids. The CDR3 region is CSVDQGADTQYF. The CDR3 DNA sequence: TGCAGCGTTGATCAGGGTGCAGATACGCAGTATTTT.

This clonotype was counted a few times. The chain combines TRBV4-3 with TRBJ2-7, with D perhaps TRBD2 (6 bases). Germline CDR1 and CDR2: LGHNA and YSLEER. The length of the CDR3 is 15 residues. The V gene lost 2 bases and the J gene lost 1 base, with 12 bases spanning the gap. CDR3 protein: CASSQHFLASYEQYF. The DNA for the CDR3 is TGCGCCAGCAGCCAACATTTCCTAGCGTCCTACGAGCAGTACTTC.

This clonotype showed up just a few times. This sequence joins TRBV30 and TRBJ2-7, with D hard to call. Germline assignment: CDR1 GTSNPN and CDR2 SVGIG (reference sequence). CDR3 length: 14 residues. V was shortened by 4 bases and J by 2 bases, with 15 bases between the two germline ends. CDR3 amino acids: CAWKHSTGPYEQYF. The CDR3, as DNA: TGTGCCTGGAAGCACAGTACTGGCCCCTACGAGCAGTACTTC.

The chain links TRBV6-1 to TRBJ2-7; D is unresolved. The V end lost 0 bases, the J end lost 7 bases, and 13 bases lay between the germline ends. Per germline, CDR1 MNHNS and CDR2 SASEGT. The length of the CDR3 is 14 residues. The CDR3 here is CASSEAGSLEEQYF. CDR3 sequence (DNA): TGTGCCAGCAGTGAAGCGGGTTCCCTAGAGGAGCAGTACTTC.

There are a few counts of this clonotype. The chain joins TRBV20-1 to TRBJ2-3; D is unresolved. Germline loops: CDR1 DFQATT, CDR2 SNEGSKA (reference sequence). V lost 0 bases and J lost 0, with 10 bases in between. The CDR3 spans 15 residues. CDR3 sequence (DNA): TGCAGTGCTAGAGATCCTGGGGAAAGCACAGATACGCAGTATTTT. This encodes CSARDPGESTDTQYF.

The CDR3 protein is CASSSASGTYNEQFF. CDR3 nucleotides: TGTGCCAGCAGCTCCGCTAGCGGAACCTACAATGAGCAGTTCTTC. V is TRBV7-2 and J is TRBJ2-1; 7 nucleotides agree with TRBD2. CDR3 size: 15 residues. Germline CDR1 SGHTA, CDR2 FQGNSA. The junction had 5 bases not matched to a gene; V was cut back by 4 bases and J by 2 bases.

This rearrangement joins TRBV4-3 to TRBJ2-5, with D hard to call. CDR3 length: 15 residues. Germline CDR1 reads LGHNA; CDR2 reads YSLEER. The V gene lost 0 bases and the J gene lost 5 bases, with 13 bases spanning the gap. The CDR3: CASSQDLSIVETQYF. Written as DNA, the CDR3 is TGCGCCAGCAGCCAAGATCTTTCGATCGTGGAGACCCAGTACTTC.

CDR3 DNA sequence: TGTGCCAGCTCCCAATTGGACAGGGACGAGCAGTACTTC. Amino acid sequence: CASSQLDRDEQYF. This chain connects TRBV18 to TRBJ2-7, with 8 positions matching TRBD1. V was pared by 6 bases and J by 5 bases, with 6 bases of the junction left unmatched. Germline loops: CDR1 KGHSH, CDR2 LQKENI. The CDR3 has 13 residues.

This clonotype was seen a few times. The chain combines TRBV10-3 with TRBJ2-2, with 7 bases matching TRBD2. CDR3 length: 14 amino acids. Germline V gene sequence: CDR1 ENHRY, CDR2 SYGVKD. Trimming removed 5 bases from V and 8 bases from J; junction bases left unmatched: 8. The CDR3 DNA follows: TGTGCCATCAGTCCTTCAGGGAGGGTGGGGGAGCTGTTTTTT. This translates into CAISPSGRVGELFF.

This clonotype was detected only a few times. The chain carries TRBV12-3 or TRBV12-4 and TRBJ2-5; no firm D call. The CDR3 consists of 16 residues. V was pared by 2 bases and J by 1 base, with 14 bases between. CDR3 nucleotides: TGTGCCAGCAGTTTAAGTGGGGTCGGCAGCCAAGAGACCCAGTACTTC. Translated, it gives CASSLSGVGSQETQYF.

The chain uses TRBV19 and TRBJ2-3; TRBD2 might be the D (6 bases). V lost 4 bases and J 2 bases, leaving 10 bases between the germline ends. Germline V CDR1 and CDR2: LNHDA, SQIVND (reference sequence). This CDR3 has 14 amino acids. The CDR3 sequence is CASSRGGATDTQYF. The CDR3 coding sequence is TGTGCCAGTAGTAGAGGCGGGGCCACAGATACGCAGTATTTT.

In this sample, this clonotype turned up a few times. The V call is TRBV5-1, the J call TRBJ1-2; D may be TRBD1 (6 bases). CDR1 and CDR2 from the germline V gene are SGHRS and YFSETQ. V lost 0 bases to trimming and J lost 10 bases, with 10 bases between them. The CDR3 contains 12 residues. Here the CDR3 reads CASSLDRDDYTF. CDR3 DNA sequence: TGCGCCAGCAGCTTGGACAGGGATGACTACACCTTC.

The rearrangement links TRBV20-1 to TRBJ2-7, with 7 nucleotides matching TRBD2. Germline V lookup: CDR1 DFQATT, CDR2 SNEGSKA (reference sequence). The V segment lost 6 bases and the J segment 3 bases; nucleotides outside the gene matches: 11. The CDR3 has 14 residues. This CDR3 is CSAARAGVSYEQYF. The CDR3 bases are TGCAGTGCGGCCCGGGCGGGAGTAAGCTACGAGCAGTACTTC.

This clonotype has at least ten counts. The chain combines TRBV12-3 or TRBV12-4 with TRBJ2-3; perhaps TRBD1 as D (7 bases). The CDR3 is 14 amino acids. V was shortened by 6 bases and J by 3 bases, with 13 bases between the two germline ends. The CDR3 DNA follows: TGTGCCAGCAGAACCTCAGGGGGGACAGATACGCAGTATTTT. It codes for CASRTSGGTDTQYF.

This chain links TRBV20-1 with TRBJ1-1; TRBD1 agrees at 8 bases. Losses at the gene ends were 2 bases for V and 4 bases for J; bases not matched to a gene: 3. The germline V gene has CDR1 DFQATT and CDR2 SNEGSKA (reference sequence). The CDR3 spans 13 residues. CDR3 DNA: TGCAGTGCTAGAACAGGGGGGAGCACTGAAGCTTTCTTT. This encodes CSARTGGSTEAFF.

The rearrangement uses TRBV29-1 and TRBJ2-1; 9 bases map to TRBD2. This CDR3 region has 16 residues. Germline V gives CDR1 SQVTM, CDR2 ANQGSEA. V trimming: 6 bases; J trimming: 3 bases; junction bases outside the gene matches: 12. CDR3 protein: CSVGGVAGVSYNEQFF. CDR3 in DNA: TGCAGCGTCGGCGGCGTAGCGGGGGTTAGCTACAATGAGCAGTTCTTC.